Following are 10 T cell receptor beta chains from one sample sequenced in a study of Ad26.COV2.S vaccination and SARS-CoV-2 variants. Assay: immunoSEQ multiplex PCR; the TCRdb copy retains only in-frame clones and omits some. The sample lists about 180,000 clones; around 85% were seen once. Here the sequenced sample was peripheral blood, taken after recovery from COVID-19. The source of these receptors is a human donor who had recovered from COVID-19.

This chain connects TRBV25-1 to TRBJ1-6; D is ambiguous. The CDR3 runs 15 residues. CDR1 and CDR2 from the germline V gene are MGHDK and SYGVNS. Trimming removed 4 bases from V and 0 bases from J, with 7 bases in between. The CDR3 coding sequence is TGTGCCAGCAGTGCATGGAGCTCCTATAATTCACCCCTCCACTTT. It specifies CASSAWSSYNSPLHF.

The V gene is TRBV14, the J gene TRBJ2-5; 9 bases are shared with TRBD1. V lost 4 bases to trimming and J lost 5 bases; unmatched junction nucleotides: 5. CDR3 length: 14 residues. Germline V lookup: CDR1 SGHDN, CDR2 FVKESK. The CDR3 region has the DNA TGTGCCAGCAGCCGGTGGACAGGGGACGAGACCCAGTACTTC. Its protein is CASSRWTGDETQYF.

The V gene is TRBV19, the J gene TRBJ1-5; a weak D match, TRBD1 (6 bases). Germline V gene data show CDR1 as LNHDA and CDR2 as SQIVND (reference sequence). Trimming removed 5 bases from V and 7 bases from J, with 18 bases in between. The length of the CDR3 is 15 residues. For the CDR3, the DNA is TGTGCCAGTAGTTACCACCGGGACACCCTACAGCCCCAGCATTTT. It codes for CASSYHRDTLQPQHF.

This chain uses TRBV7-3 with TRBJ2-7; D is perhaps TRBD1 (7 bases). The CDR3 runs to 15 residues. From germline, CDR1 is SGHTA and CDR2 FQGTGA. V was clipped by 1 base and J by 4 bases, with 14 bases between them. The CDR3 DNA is TGTGCCAGCAGCTTAATCCCGACAGGGAGGTACGAGCAGTACTTC. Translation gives CASSLIPTGRYEQYF. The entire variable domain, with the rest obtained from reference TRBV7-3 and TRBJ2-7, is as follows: GAGVSQTPSNKVTEKGKYVELRCDPISGHTALYWYRQSLGQGPEFLIYFQGTGAADDSGLPNDRFFAVRPEGSVSTLKIQRTERGDSAVYLCASSLIPTGRYEQYFGPGTRLTVT.

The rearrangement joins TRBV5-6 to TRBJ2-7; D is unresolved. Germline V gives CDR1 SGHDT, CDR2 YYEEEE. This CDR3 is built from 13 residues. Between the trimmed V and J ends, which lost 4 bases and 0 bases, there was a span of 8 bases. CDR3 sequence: CASSVGSSYEQYF. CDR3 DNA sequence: TGTGCCAGCAGCGTAGGTAGCTCCTACGAGCAGTACTTC.

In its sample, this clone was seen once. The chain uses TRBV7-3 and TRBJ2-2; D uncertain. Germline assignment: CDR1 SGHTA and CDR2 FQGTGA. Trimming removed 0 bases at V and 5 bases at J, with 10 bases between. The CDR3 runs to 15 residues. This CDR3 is CASSLTGDLTGELFF. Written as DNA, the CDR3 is TGTGCCAGCAGCTTAACCGGAGACCTAACCGGGGAGCTGTTTTTT.

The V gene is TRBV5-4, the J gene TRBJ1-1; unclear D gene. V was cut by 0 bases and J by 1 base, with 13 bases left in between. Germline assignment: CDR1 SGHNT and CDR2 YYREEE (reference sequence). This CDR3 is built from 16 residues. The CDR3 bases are TGTGCCAGCAGCTTGGCCGCCGGGCGGACGAACACTGAAGCTTTCTTT. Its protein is CASSLAAGRTNTEAFF.

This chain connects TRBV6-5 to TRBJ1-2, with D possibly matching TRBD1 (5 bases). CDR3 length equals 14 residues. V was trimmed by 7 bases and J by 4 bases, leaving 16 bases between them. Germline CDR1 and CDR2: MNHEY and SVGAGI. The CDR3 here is CASTVSGDLYGYTF. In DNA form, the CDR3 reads TGTGCCAGCACCGTATCCGGGGACCTCTATGGCTACACCTTC.

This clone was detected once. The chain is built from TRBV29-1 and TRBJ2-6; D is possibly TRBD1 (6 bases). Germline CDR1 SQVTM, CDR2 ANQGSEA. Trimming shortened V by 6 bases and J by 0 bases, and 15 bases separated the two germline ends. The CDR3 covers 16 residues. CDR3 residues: CSVPGQPISGANVLTF. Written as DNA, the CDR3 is TGCAGCGTCCCTGGACAGCCCATCTCTGGGGCCAACGTCCTGACTTTC.

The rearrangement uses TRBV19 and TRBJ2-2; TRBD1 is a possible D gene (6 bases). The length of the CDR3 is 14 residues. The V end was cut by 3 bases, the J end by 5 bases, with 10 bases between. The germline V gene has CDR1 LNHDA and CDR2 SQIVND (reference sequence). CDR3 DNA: TGTGCCAGTAGTATTTACAGGGTGACCGGGGAGCTGTTTTTT. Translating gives CASSIYRVTGELFF.